The entry below gives a single T cell receptor (beta chain) sequence along with its context. Only one count was recorded for this clone. Its recognized antigen is unknown. No clone much larger than this one lies a single base away; base qualities are absent. These data belong to a study of OX40 agonist ivuxolimab in advanced cancers. Regarding the complete study: Ivuxolimab was an agonistic, fully human IgG2 monoclonal antibody directed against OX40 (CD134), a costimulatory receptor. Intravenous ivuxolimab was administered to patients every 2 weeks at six dose levels: 0.01, 0.1, 0.3, 1.5, 3 and 10 mg/kg. Among the roughly 52 dose-escalation patients, about 20 had hepatocellular carcinoma, 15 melanoma, 9 renal cell carcinoma and 9 head and neck cancer. A male proportion of around 83% and a mean age of approximately 55 years, ranging from about 23 to 90, were recorded for the dose-escalation cohort. Patients were allowed to have had prior anti-PD-1, anti-PD-L1 or anti-CTLA-4 therapy, and 30% to 40% of the dose-escalation patients had been treated with checkpoint inhibitors. Partial responses were achieved by three dose-escalation patients, of whom one had hepatocellular carcinoma and two had cutaneous melanoma. The point of sequencing TCRbeta in the periphery was to test whether ivuxolimab changed TCR sequence diversity and drove clonal T-cell expansion. The paper reports the monotherapy dose-escalation portion (N of about 50 patients) of the phase I ivuxolimab trial.

The trial excluded patients who had a history of autoimmune disease or who were on systemic immunosuppression. Peripheral blood for TCR sequencing was collected from all dose cohorts at baseline, on cycle 4 day 1, and on cycle 7 day 1. The samples were taken from a phase I, first-in-human, multicenter, open-label dose-escalation trial of ivuxolimab. Adults with locally advanced or metastatic melanoma, renal cell carcinoma, hepatocellular carcinoma or head and neck squamous cell carcinoma were enrolled in the trial. Before TCR sequencing, CD4+ and CD8+ T cells were separately sorted from peripheral blood. To sequence the TCRbeta CDR3 region, genomic DNA was isolated from the sorted cells. The immunoSEQ Assay was used to sequence the TCRbeta CDR3 regions. TCRdb holds this immuneACCESS table with in-frame rearrangements only. Some clones are missing; in checked studies, unresolved V genes explain under half, and the rest has no known cause. This sample comprises 73,000 or so clones, around 86% of them detected only once. The ten top clones hold around 0.75% of the sample.

What the work shows at the level of the full study, not this receptor alone: On average, CD8+ T cells showed more expanded clones than CD4+ T cells after ivuxolimab. Low levels of normalized T-cell clonal expansion were also seen in some patients who did not respond. The antigen specificity of the clonally expanded peripheral T cells was not determined. At doses of 0.1 to 3.0 mg/kg, clonal expansion of both CD4+ and CD8+ blood T cells was observed from baseline to week 6. In the 0.1-3.0 mg/kg groups, partial responders had among the lowest normalized peripheral clonal expansion, particularly in CD8+ T cells.

The sample was CD4+ or CD8+ T cells sorted from blood, taken in a trial of the OX40 agonist ivuxolimab. The receptor was isolated from an adult with an advanced solid tumor such as melanoma, head and neck, liver or kidney cancer.

The bases read TGTGCCAGCAGTTCCCGGGACAGTAGGAATTCACCCCTCCACTTT. Its protein is CASSSRDSRNSPLHF. The receptor chain draws on TRBV27 and TRBJ1-6; 7 of the junction bases match TRBD1. The germline V gene (reference sequence) specifies MNHEY as CDR1 and SMNVEV as CDR2. Trimming leaves V shorter by 4 bases and J shorter by 7 bases, with the junction holding 7 bases beyond the gene matches. Counted from cysteine to phenylalanine, this CDR3 has 15 amino acids. The DNA shown is the 45-base CDR3, in frame from base 1.